The 26 T cell receptor beta chains given below trace back to one sample, sequenced in a study of cytomegalovirus exposure and HLA in healthy donors. Primers for the PCR totalled 60 Vbeta and 13 Jbeta. Some clones are missing from TCRdb's copy, which holds only in-frame ones; the method was immunoSEQ multiplex PCR. This table has roughly 140,000 clones, over 60% appearing once. Sequencing input: PBMCs. These receptors all stem from a man in his forties or fifties in good health and CMV-seropositive.

The chain recombines TRBV30 with TRBJ1-4; D ambiguous. Germline lookup yields CDR1 GTSNPN and CDR2 SVGIG (reference sequence). This CDR3 is 15 amino acids long. V lost 2 bases and J 4 bases, leaving 14 bases between the germline ends. The chain's CDR3 is CAWSLPDRDNEKLFF. CDR3 bases: TGTGCCTGGAGTCTACCCGATCGGGATAATGAAAAACTGTTTTTT.

The chain recombines TRBV19 with TRBJ2-2; the D gene is possibly TRBD2 (6 bases). V shed 3 bases and J shed 3 bases, with 11 bases lying between them. This CDR3 spans 15 amino acids. CDR1 is LNHDA and CDR2 is SQIVND in the germline V gene (reference sequence). CDR3 bases: TGTGCCAGTAGTATGGCGGGGAAAGACACCGGGGAGCTGTTTTTT. Translation: CASSMAGKDTGELFF. Together with reference TRBV19 and TRBJ2-2, the CDR3 gives the full variable domain: DGGITQSPKYLFRKEGQNVTLSCEQNLNHDAMYWYRQDPGQGLRLIYYSQIVNDFQKGDIAEGYSVSREKKESFPLTVTSAQKNPTAFYLCASSMAGKDTGELFFGEGSRLTVL.

The chain employs TRBV10-3 and TRBJ2-7; D is perhaps TRBD1 (6 bases). V was trimmed by 10 bases and J by 0 bases, leaving 22 bases between them. CDR1 ENHRY and CDR2 SYGVKD come from the germline V gene. The CDR3 is 16 amino acids. In nucleotides, the CDR3 is TGTGCCACCAGGGGAACTACTAGAAGGCACTCCTACGAGCAGTACTTC. Its protein is CATRGTTRRHSYEQYF.

The V call is TRBV4-2, the J call TRBJ2-1, with D possibly being TRBD2 (6 bases). The CDR3 sequence is 16 residues long. In germline, CDR1 is LGHNA, CDR2 YNFKEQ. Trimming stripped 1 base from V and 1 base from J, with 11 bases between. The CDR3 nucleotides are TGTGCCAGCAGCCAAGTACGGGGAGGATCCTACAATGAGCAGTTCTTC. It codes for CASSQVRGGSYNEQFF.

The chain combines TRBV5-1 with TRBJ2-5; TRBD2 matches at 10 bases. CDR3 length equals 16 residues. CDR1 and CDR2 (germline): SGHRS, YFSETQ. J gave up 5 bases and V 4 bases, and 11 bases lay outside the gene matches. Written as DNA, the CDR3 is TGCGCCAGCAGCCACGAGGGCCTAGCGGGAGCGGAGACCCAGTACTTC. It encodes CASSHEGLAGAETQYF.

This chain links TRBV7-8 with TRBJ2-7; 7 bases line up with TRBD2. This CDR3 has 19 residues. Germline-derived CDR1 and CDR2 are SGHVS and FQNEAQ. J lost 3 bases, V lost 1 base, and 18 bases had no gene match. CDR3 DNA: TGTGCCAGCAGCTTAGTGCGCGTCCGAGCGGGACCCCTTAACTACGAGCAGTACTTC. The encoded protein is CASSLVRVRAGPLNYEQYF.

About this clone itself: One end of the junction is discordant with germline, which a read error may explain. The chain carries TRBV27 and TRBJ2-7; TRBD1 matches 10 bases. The CDR3 extends over 16 amino acids. Germline V gene lookup returns CDR1 MNHEY and CDR2 SMNVEV (reference sequence). CDR3 residues: CASKATGTGVIYERYF. As DNA, the CDR3 is TGTGCCAGCAAGGCGACGGGGACAGGGGTAATTTACGAGCGGTACTTC.

The chain combines TRBV10-3 with TRBJ2-1; no clear D. Germline V gene sequence: CDR1 ENHRY, CDR2 SYGVKD. The CDR3 contains 13 residues. Trimming removed 11 bases from V and 7 bases from J, with 18 bases in between. The CDR3 sequence is CAGSGFYGNEQFF. The CDR3, as DNA: TGTGCCGGGTCCGGGTTCTACGGGAATGAGCAGTTCTTC.

This chain links TRBV7-9 with TRBJ1-1; 7 bases map to TRBD1. The length of the CDR3 is 12 residues. J lost 11 bases, V lost 5 bases, and 8 bases had no gene match. Germline V gene lookup returns CDR1 SEHNR and CDR2 FQNEAQ (reference sequence). The CDR3 region has the DNA TGTGCCAGCAGCGTCGACAGGGTTAGCGCTTTCTTT. Its protein product is CASSVDRVSAFF.

The V gene is TRBV14, the J gene TRBJ2-5, with TRBD2 identical over 10 bases. Judging by the DNA end, TRBJ2-7 fits better; the J call may be wrong. CDR3 size: 14 residues. The germline gives CDR1 SGHDN, CDR2 FVKESK. The CDR3 sequence is CASSALAGTYEQYF. The CDR3 DNA reads TGTGCCAGCAGCGCACTAGCGGGAACCTACGAGCAGTACTTC.

The chain joins TRBV9 to TRBJ2-7, with D perhaps TRBD1 (6 bases). Trimming took 0 bases from V and 2 from J, leaving 12 bases between them. Germline CDR1 and CDR2: SGDLS and YYNGEE. The CDR3 is 15 residues long. DNA for the CDR3: TGTGCCAGCAGCGTAGGGGACACCTTAACCTACGAGCAGTACTTC. Translated: CASSVGDTLTYEQYF.

The J gene is TRBJ2-1, the V gene TRBV11-2; 10 nucleotides agree with TRBD2. The germline gives CDR1 SGHAT, CDR2 FQNNGV. The CDR3 runs 15 residues. The V and J ends lost 5 bases and 9 bases, in that order; junction bases with no gene match: 10. The DNA of the CDR3 is TGTGCCAGCAGCCCGCGGCTAGCGGGAGAAGGTGAGCAGTTCTTC. Translated, it gives CASSPRLAGEGEQFF.

V gene TRBV7-9 combines with J gene TRBJ2-7, with a possible D match to TRBD1 (5 bases). Deletions cut 5 bases from V and 0 bases from J, with 17 bases between. The CDR3 loop spans 16 amino acids. Germline V gene sequence: CDR1 SEHNR, CDR2 FQNEAQ (reference sequence). CDR3 sequence: CASSPFRQIDSYEQYF. The CDR3 region has the DNA TGTGCCAGCAGCCCCTTTAGACAGATAGACTCCTACGAGCAGTACTTC.

This clone was recorded a few times. This chain joins TRBV6-5 and TRBJ2-7; 7 nucleotides agree with TRBD2. Germline lookup yields CDR1 MNHEY and CDR2 SVGAGI. The CDR3 contains 13 residues. V was clipped by 7 bases and J by 0 bases; unmatched bases: 3. This CDR3 reads CASTIAGSYEQYF. The DNA for the CDR3 is TGTGCCAGCACCATAGCGGGCTCCTACGAGCAGTACTTC.

The rearrangement joins TRBV28 to TRBJ1-5; 7 nucleotides agree with TRBD1. The CDR3 is 15 residues long. V shed 6 bases and J 2 bases; nucleotides not matched to a gene: 7. In germline, CDR1 is MDHEN, CDR2 SYDVKM. The CDR3 region is CASRFYGQGNQPQHF. In nucleotides, the CDR3 is TGTGCCAGCAGGTTCTACGGACAGGGCAATCAGCCCCAGCATTTT.

This sequence joins TRBV29-1 and TRBJ1-4, with D perhaps TRBD1 (6 bases). This CDR3 contains 15 residues. V was trimmed by 6 bases and J by 4 bases, leaving 18 bases between them. Germline values: CDR1 SQVTM, CDR2 ANQGSEA. In DNA form, the CDR3 reads TGCAGCGTCGCCGGTCAGGGGTGGCTTAATGAAAAACTGTTTTTT. Its protein product is CSVAGQGWLNEKLFF.

The V and J genes are TRBV6-1 and TRBJ2-2; the D is unclear. This CDR3 is 13 amino acids long. Between the trimmed V and J ends, which lost 4 bases and 5 bases, there was a span of 8 bases. Germline V CDR1 and CDR2: MNHNS, SASEGT. CDR3: CASSGSRTGELFF. The CDR3 DNA reads as TGTGCCAGCAGTGGGTCTAGGACCGGGGAGCTGTTTTTT.

The chain carries TRBV5-8 and TRBJ2-2; 11 positions agree with TRBD2. The CDR3 consists of 17 residues. CDR1 is SGHTS and CDR2 is YDEGEE in the germline V gene. V gave up 0 bases and J gave up 3 bases; unmatched junction bases: 4. The CDR3 bases are TGTGCCAGCAGCTTGGCAGGGACTAGCGGCCACACCGGGGAGCTGTTTTTT. Protein: CASSLAGTSGHTGELFF. Based on the CDR3 plus reference TRBV5-8 and TRBJ2-2, the full variable domain is EAGVTQSPTHLIKTRGQQATLRCSPISGHTSVYWYQQALGLGLQFLLWYDEGEERNRGNFPPRFSGRQFPNYSSELNVNALELEDSALYLCASSLAGTSGHTGELFFGEGSRLTVL.

The rearrangement links TRBV4-2 to TRBJ2-5; 14 nucleotides agree with TRBD2. V shed 5 bases, J shed 3 bases, and the junction held 5 bases outside the gene matches. Germline assignment: CDR1 LGHNA and CDR2 YNFKEQ. CDR3 length equals 16 residues. The CDR3 reads CASSSLGLAGEETQYF. The CDR3 bases are TGTGCCAGCAGCTCTCTGGGACTAGCGGGAGAAGAGACCCAGTACTTC.

The chain combines TRBV6-5 with TRBJ2-7, with TRBD1 matching over 7 bases. The V and J ends lost 5 bases and 4 bases, in that order; junction bases with no gene match: 11. CDR3 length equals 15 residues. Germline values: CDR1 MNHEY, CDR2 SVGAGI. The CDR3, as DNA: TGTGCCAGCAGTCCCCGGGACAGCCCCTCTTACGAGCAGTACTTC. It encodes CASSPRDSPSYEQYF.

The chain has TRBV19 and TRBJ1-5; the match to TRBD1 covers 8 bases. The germline gives CDR1 LNHDA, CDR2 SQIVND (reference sequence). Trimming took 5 bases from V and 3 from J; bases not matched to a gene: 3. This CDR3 has 14 amino acids. The CDR3 bases are TGTGCCAGTAGTCGACAGGGGTTCAATCAGCCCCAGCATTTT. Encoded protein: CASSRQGFNQPQHF.

The chain employs TRBV7-6 and TRBJ2-1; 15 nucleotides line up with TRBD2. Losses at the gene ends were 5 bases for V and 6 bases for J; bases not matched to a gene: 14. CDR1 and CDR2 from the germline V gene are SGHVS and FNYEAQ. This CDR3 is 19 amino acids long. DNA for the CDR3: TGTGCCAGCAGCCGGACTAGCGGGAGGGCCAGGCTCCGTGTCAATGAGCAGTTCTTC. Translating it yields CASSRTSGRARLRVNEQFF.

The count of this clone is one. This chain links TRBV30 with TRBJ1-4; D remains ambiguous. Germline lookup yields CDR1 GTSNPN and CDR2 SVGIG (reference sequence). The ends were cut back, 3 bases at V and 10 bases at J, with 12 bases in the middle. This CDR3 is 12 amino acids long. CDR3 protein: CAWRAPAGKLFF. In DNA form, the CDR3 reads TGTGCCTGGAGAGCCCCCGCGGGAAAACTGTTTTTT.

The chain carries TRBV6-5 and TRBJ2-3; tentative D call: TRBD2 (5 bases). Germline CDR1 MNHEY, CDR2 SVGAGI. V gave up 2 bases and J gave up 4 bases, with 10 bases separating them. The CDR3 is 14 residues long. CDR3: CASSYRVGADTQYF. The CDR3, as DNA: TGTGCCAGCAGTTACCGGGTCGGGGCAGATACGCAGTATTTT.

The V gene is TRBV28, the J gene TRBJ2-7; maybe TRBD2 (6 bases). There are 15 residues in the CDR3. CDR1 is MDHEN, CDR2 SYDVKM, per germline. V lost 4 bases and J 4 bases, leaving 17 bases between the germline ends. Here the CDR3 reads CASSSSGTSPYEQYF. The CDR3, as DNA: TGTGCCAGCAGTTCGTCCGGGACTTCTCCTTACGAGCAGTACTTC.

The chain has TRBV11-2 and TRBJ2-3, with TRBD2 identical over 9 bases. CDR3 length: 19 residues. V was pared by 1 base and J by 4 bases, with 15 bases of the junction left unmatched. CDR1 is SGHAT, CDR2 FQNNGV, per germline. DNA for the CDR3: TGTGCCAGCAGCTTAGGCGTGATAGCGGGAGCAATGGCTGCAGATACGCAGTATTTT. Protein: CASSLGVIAGAMAADTQYF.